The clone carrying this T cell receptor (beta chain) was picked up many times. These data are taken from a study of cytomegalovirus exposure and HLA in healthy donors. Germline trimming cut 5 bases from V and 0 bases from J; bases unmatched to any gene: 7. Looked up from germline, CDR1 is SNHLY and CDR2 is FYNNEI. This CDR3 spans 16 amino acids. The PCR was carried out with 60 Vbeta primers and 13 Jbeta primers. Assay used: immunoSEQ multiplex PCR; TCRdb lists only in-frame clones, some missing. The sample holds some 74,000 clones, around 64% seen once. The receptor was derived from a middle-aged man in good health and CMV-seropositive. The sequencing sample was made of PBMCs. The chain couples TRBV2 to TRBJ1-5; 7 bases are a match to TRBD1. DNA of the CDR3: TGTGCCAGCAGTCGACAGGGTCCCTTTAGCAATCAGCCCCAGCATTTT. It encodes CASSRQGPFSNQPQHF.